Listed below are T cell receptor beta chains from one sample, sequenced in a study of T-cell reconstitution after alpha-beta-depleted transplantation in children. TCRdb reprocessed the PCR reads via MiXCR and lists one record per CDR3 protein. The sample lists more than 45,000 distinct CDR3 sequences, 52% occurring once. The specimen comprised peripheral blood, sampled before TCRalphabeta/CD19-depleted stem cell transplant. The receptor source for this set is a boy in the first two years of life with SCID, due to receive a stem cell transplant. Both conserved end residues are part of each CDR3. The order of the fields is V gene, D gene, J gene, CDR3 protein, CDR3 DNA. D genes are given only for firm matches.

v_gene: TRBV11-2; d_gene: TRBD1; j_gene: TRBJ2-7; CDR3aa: CASSLASDRGREQYF; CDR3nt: TGTGCCAGCAGCTTAGCCTCCGACAGGGGGCGCGAGCAGTACTTC
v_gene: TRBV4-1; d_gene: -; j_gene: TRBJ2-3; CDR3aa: CASSPQTGRRSDTQYF; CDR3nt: TGCGCCAGCAGCCCCCAGACGGGGAGGAGAAGCGATACGCAGTATTTT
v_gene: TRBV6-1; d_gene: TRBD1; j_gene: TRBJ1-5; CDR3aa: CASRGRQGARHQPQHF; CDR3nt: TGTGCCAGCCGGGGCCGTCAGGGGGCTCGACATCAGCCCCAGCATTTT
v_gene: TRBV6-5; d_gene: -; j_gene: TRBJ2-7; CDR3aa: CASSLGSPSEQYF; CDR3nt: TGTGCCAGCAGTTTAGGCAGTCCTTCGGAGCAGTACTTC
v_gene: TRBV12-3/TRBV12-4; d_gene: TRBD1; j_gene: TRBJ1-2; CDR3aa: CASSHPTGGDYGYTF; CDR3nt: TGTGCCAGCAGTCACCCGACAGGGGGGGACTATGGCTACACCTTC
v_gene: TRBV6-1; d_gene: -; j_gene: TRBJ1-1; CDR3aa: CASSGPGIGSDTEAFF; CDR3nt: TGTGCCAGCAGTGGTCCCGGGATCGGGAGCGACACTGAAGCTTTCTTT
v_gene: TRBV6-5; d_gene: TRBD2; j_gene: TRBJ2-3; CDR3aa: CASSYSGGSADTQYF; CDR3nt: TGTGCCAGCAGTTATTCGGGGGGGTCAGCAGATACGCAGTATTTT
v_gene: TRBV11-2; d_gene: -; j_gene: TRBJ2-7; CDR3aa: CASSVRDNYEQYF; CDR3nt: TGTGCCAGCAGCGTCCGGGACAACTACGAGCAGTACTTC
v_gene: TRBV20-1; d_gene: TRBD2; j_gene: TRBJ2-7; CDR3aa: CSARGGGGVYEQYF; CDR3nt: TGCAGTGCTAGAGGGGGCGGGGGGGTCTACGAGCAGTACTTC
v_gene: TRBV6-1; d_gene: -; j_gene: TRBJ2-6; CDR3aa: CASSEANSGANVLTF; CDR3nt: TGTGCCAGCAGTGAAGCAAACTCTGGGGCCAACGTCCTGACTTTC
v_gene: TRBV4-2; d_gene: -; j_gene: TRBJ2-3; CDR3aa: CASSQAGGGVTDTQYF; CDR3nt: TGTGCCAGCAGCCAAGCTGGAGGGGGCGTCACAGATACGCAGTATTTT
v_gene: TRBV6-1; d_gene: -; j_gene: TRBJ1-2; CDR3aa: CASSDGVFYTF; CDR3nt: TGTGCCAGCAGTGACGGGGTTTTCTACACCTTC
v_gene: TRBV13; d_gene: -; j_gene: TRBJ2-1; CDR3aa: CASSQWGRGEQFF; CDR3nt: TGTGCCAGCAGCCAGTGGGGCAGGGGTGAGCAGTTCTTC
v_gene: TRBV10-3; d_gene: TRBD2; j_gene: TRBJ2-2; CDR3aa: CAISAERGGDTGELFF; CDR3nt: TGTGCCATCAGTGCGGAGCGGGGGGGCGACACCGGGGAGCTGTTTTTT